This T cell receptor beta chain is drawn from a study of blood T cell repertoires in COVID-19. Study details: T cells, B-cell-depleted T cells, or PBMCs supplied cDNA or gDNA.

V gave up 3 bases and J gave up 7 bases, with 16 bases separating them. This CDR3 contains 14 residues. Germline V gene lookup returns CDR1 DFQATT and CDR2 SNEGSKA (reference sequence). The protocol was immunoSEQ multiplex PCR, while the TCRdb copy is restricted to in-frame clones and leaves out a portion. The sample lists approximately 150,000 clones, more than 75% occurring once. The chain links TRBV20-1 to TRBJ2-1, with D tentatively TRBD2 (5 bases). The receptor's source is a woman of 80 years or more with COVID-19, enrolled during active disease. The source material was peripheral blood. The CDR3 region is CSASVRDTRNEQFF. DNA for the CDR3: TGCAGTGCTAGTGTCCGGGATACGAGGAATGAGCAGTTCTTC.